This T cell receptor beta chain was obtained from a study of blood T cell repertoires in COVID-19 (dated by TCRdb to 2018 to 2021). Background for the entire study: Collaborator samples came from the United States, Italy and Spain and covered acute and convalescent phases of COVID-19. The repertoires were released in a freely available public database intended as a resource for research on the immune response to SARS-CoV-2. The prospective study material was composed of cDNA or gDNA derived from T cells, B-cell-depleted T cells, or PBMCs. The dataset comprised deeply sampled blood TCRbeta repertoires from subjects exposed to, actively infected with, or recovered from COVID-19. Samples were obtained from the ongoing ImmuneRACE study (first 160 participants) and from about 1,300 subjects provided by 6 global collaborators. Sample metadata almost always included a de-identified subject ID, COVID-19 status, age in years and sex. HLA class I and class II types, where available, came from metadata supplied by the sample provider rather than from assay-based typing.

Whole blood was collected in K2EDTA tubes by collaborating institutions according to the institutions' own protocols. For TCRbeta analysis, collaborator samples were shipped as frozen whole blood, as isolated PBMCs, or as DNA extracted from either sample type. Concerning this clone itself: Its antigen has not been determined. No base quality values were provided; no much bigger clone lies one nucleotide off.

General study outcomes and caveats: The amount of clinical and demographic metadata varied by source and participant and was provided uncurated.

The germline V end is reduced by 0 bases and the J end by 1 base; junction bases left unmatched: 12. CDR1 SGHAT and CDR2 FQNNGV are derived from the germline V gene. The CDR3 measures 19 amino acids from cysteine to phenylalanine. Only CDR3 DNA is held: 57 bases, read in frame from base 1. TCRbeta CDR3 regions were amplified from genomic DNA by means of the immunoSEQ Assay, a bias-controlled multiplex PCR. As for how the authors treated the data: Nucleated cell counts per sample were estimated from amplification of reference gene primers within the assay. To quantify the absolute abundance of each unique TCRbeta CDR3 rearrangement, sequence reads were collapsed and filtered. For each sample, productive Simpson clonality was calculated as the square root of Simpson's diversity index across productive rearrangements. The clones in this table, taken by TCRdb from immuneACCESS, are in-frame only. Not every clone is retained; where verified, under half of the shortfall comes from an unresolved V gene, and the cause of the rest is unknown. V, J and clone size reflect that table, while D and trimming were determined from the DNA. Here the sample has around 250,000 clones; 86% occur a single time. Around 9% of the sample rests with the top ten.

The sample taken for sequencing was peripheral blood. The origin of this receptor is a middle-aged man with active or convalescent COVID-19. The rearrangement joined TRBV11-2 to TRBJ2-1; TRBD2 aligns with 7 central bases. The bases read TGTGCCAGCAGCTTAGAGGGCAGCGGGGCGTTTCATTCCTACAATGAGCAGTTCTTC. The encoded protein is CASSLEGSGAFHSYNEQFF.